This T cell receptor (beta chain) came from a study of cytomegalovirus exposure and HLA in healthy donors. Notes on the study in general: Subsequent analysis showed first-cohort TCR clusters tending to co-occur in about 110 validation repertoires. Cytomegalovirus status, reportedly, was diagnosed with high specificity and sensitivity by the classifier. Rarity characterized most TCR sequences, yet some public TCRs appeared in many donors. In vitro checks showed that a few CMV-associated chains really do target CMV antigens.

About this clone: As yet, its antigen is unknown.

Germline CDR1 reads SNHLY; CDR2 reads FYNNEI. The CDR3 covers 14 residues. V was cut by 7 bases and J by 1 base, with 11 bases left in between. The protocol was immunoSEQ multiplex PCR, while the TCRdb copy is restricted to in-frame clones and leaves out a portion. The sample shows roughly 120,000 clones, around 88% of them seen only once. Sequences were obtained from PBMCs. The sequence derives from a man between 18 and 35 years old in good health and CMV-seronegative. The chain uses TRBV2 and TRBJ2-1; D gene unclear. The CDR3 DNA reads TGTGCCAGCAAAGCGTTTGGGTCCTACAATGAGCAGTTCTTC. Protein: CASKAFGSYNEQFF.